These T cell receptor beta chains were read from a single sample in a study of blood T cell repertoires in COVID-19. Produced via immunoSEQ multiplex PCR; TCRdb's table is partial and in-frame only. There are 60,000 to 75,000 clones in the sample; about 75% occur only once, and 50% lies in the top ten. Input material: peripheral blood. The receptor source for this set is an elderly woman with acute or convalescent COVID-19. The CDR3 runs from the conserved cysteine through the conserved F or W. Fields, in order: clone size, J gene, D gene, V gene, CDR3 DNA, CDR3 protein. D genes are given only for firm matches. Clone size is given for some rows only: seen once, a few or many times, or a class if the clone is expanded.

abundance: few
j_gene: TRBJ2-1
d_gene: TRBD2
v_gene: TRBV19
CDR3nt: TGTGCCAGTACCCTCCGGGGGGGTAGCGGGAGACCCTCTAACAATGAGCAGTTCTTC
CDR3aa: CASTLRGGSGRPSNNEQFF

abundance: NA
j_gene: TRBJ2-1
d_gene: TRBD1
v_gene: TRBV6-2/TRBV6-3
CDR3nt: TGTGCCAGCAGCACCGGGACAGTGGTGAACAATGAGCAGTTCTTC
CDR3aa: CASSTGTVVNNEQFF

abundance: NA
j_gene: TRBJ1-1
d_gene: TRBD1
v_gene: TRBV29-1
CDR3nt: TGCAGCGTAATGGGACAGGGGGACACTGAAGCTTTCTTT
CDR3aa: CSVMGQGDTEAFF

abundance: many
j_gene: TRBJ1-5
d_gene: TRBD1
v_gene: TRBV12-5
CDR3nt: TGTGCTAGTGGTTTGCCCGGGACAGGGGGTAGCAATCAGCCCCAGCATTTT
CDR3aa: CASGLPGTGGSNQPQHF

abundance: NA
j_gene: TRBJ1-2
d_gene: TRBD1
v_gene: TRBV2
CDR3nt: TGTGCCAGCAGCCGGGACAGGGCGGGGGGCTACACCTTC
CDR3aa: CASSRDRAGGYTF

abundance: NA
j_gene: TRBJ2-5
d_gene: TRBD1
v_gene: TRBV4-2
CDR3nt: TGTGCCAGCAGCCAAGGAAAACAGGGGGGACAAGAGACCCAGTACTTC
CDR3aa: CASSQGKQGGQETQYF

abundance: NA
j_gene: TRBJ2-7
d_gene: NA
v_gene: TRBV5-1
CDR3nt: TGCGCCAGCAGCTTCACAGGCTCCTACGAGCAGTACTTC
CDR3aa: CASSFTGSYEQYF

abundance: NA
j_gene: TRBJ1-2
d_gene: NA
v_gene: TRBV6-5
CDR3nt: TGTGCCAGCAGTTACGGCTCGGGGGATGACCCTTTTGGCTACACCTTC
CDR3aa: CASSYGSGDDPFGYTF

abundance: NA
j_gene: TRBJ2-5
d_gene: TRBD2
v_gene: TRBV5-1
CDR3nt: TGCGCCAGCAGGCGGGGGACCCAAGAGACCCAGTACTTC
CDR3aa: CASRRGTQETQYF

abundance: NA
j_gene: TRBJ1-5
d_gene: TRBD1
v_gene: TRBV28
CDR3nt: TGTGCCAGCAGTAATTATGGGACAGGGGTAGTTAATCAGCCCCAGCATTTT
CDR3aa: CASSNYGTGVVNQPQHF

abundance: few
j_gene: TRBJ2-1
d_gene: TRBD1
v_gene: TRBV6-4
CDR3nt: TGTGCCAGCAGTACCGGACAGGGCAATGAGCAGTTCTTC
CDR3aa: CASSTGQGNEQFF

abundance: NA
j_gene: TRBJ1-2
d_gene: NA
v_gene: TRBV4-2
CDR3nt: TGTGCCAGCAGCCTTGGACAGAGCCTTCAATATGGCTACACCTTC
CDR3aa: CASSLGQSLQYGYTF

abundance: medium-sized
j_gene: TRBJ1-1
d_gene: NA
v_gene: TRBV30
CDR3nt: TGTGCCTGGACCCGTCGGGACTCGGACGTGAACACTGAAGCTTTCTTT
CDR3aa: CAWTRRDSDVNTEAFF

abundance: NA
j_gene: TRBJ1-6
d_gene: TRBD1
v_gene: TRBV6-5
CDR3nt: TGTGCCAGCAGGGACAGGTCGTTAGATAATTCACCCCTCCACTTT
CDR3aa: CASRDRSLDNSPLHF

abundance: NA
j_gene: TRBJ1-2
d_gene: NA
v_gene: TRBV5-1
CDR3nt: TGCGCCAGCAGCCTGGAACCTCGACAGAGCTATGGCTACACCTTC
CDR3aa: CASSLEPRQSYGYTF

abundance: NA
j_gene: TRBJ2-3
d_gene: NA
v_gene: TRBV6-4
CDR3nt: TGTGCCAGCAGTGTTTCAGGGGCCGATACGCAGTATTTT
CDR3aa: CASSVSGADTQYF

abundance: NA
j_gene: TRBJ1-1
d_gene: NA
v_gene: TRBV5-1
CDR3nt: TGCGCCAGCAGCTTAACAGGGATCCCTGAAGCTTTCTTT
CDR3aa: CASSLTGIPEAFF

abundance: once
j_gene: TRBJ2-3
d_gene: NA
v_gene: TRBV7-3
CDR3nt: TGTGCCAGCAGCTTAACTTCCGGGATGAGCACAGATACGCAGTATTTT
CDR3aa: CASSLTSGMSTDTQYF

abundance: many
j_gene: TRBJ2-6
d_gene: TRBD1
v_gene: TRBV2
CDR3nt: TGTGCCAGCATCAAGGACAGGGACGGGGCCAACGTCCTGACTTTC
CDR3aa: CASIKDRDGANVLTF

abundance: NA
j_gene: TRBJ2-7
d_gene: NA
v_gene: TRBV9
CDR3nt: TGTGCCAGCAGCCCATACTCTGGAGAGGGTATCGAGCAGTACTTC
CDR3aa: CASSPYSGEGIEQYF

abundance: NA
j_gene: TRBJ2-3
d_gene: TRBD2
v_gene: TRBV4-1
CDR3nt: TGCGCCAGCAGCCAAGAGAGCGGGAGACGGGGCACAGATACGCAGTATTTT
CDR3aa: CASSQESGRRGTDTQYF

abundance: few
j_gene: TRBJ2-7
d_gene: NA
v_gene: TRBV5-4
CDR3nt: TGTGCCAGCAGCTTGGGGGGGCCAGGAGGAATCTACGAGCAGTACTTC
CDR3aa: CASSLGGPGGIYEQYF

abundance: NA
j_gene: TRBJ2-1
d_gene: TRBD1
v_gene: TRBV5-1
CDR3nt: TGCGCCAGCAGCTCGGACAGGGCCTACAATGAGCAGTTCTTC
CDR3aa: CASSSDRAYNEQFF

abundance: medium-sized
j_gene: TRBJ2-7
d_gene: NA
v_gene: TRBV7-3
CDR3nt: TGTGCCAGCAGCTTAAGGCAGGGAGGCGAGCAGTACTTC
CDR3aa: CASSLRQGGEQYF

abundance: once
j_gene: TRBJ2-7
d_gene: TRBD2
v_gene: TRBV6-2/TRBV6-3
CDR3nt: TGTGCCAGCAGTTACTCGGAGGGAGGGCCGGGAGAGCAGTACTTC
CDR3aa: CASSYSEGGPGEQYF

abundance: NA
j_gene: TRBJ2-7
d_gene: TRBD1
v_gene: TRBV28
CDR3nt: TGTGCCAGCAGCACGGGACAGATATACGAGCAGTACTTC
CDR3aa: CASSTGQIYEQYF

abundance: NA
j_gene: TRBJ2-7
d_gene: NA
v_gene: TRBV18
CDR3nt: TGTGCCAGCTCACCACCATCACTAGCCCACTACGAGCAGTACTTC
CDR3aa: CASSPPSLAHYEQYF

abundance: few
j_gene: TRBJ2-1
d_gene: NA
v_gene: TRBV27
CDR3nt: TGTGCCAGCAGTTTATCTTCAGGGGTCAGTGAGCAGTTCTTC
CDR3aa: CASSLSSGVSEQFF

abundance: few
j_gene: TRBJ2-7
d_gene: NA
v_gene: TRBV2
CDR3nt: TGTGCCAGCGACGAACAGGCTCAATCCTACGAGCAGTACTTC
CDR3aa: CASDEQAQSYEQYF

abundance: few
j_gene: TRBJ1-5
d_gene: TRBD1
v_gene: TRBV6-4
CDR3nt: TGTGCCAGCAGTGAACAGGGGAACAATCAGCCCCAGCATTTT
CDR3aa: CASSEQGNNQPQHF

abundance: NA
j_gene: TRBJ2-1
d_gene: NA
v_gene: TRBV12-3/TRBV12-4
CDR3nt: TGTGCCAGCAGGGGGCTGGTTGGCAATGAGCAGTTCTTC
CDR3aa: CASRGLVGNEQFF

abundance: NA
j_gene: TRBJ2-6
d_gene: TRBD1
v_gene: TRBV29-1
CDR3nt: TGCAGCGCTTTTTTTGGGACAGGGTACTCTGGGGCCAACGTCCTGACTTTC
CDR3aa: CSAFFGTGYSGANVLTF

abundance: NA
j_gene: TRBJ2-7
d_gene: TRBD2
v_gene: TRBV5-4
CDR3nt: TGTGCCAGCAGCTCTGGACTAGCGGACCTAGGCACGCAGTACTTC
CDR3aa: CASSSGLADLGTQYF

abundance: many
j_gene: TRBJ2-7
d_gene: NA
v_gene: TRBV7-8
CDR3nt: TGTGCCAGCAGCCCCAGGTCGAGGGCCTACGAGCAGTACTTC
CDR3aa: CASSPRSRAYEQYF

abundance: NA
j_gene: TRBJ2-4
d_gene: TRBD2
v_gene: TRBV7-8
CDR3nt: TGTGCCAGCAGCTTAGAACAGGGACTAGCGGGTGACATTCAGTACTTC
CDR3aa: CASSLEQGLAGDIQYF

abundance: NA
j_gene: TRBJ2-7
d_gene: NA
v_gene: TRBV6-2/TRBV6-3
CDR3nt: TGTGCCAGCAGTTACGTCAGAAACGAGCAGTACTTC
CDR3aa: CASSYVRNEQYF

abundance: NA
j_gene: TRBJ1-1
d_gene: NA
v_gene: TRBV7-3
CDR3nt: TGTGCCAGCAGCCCGGGACAGAACACTGAAGCTTTCTTT
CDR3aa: CASSPGQNTEAFF

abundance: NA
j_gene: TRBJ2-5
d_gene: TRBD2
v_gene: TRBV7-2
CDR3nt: TGTGCCAGCAGCTTAGGGGCGGGAGGGCCAGAAAAGACCCAGTACTTC
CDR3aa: CASSLGAGGPEKTQYF

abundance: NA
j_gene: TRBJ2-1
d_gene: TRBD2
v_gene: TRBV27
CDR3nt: TGTGCCAGCAGTGGTAGCGGGAGCTCCTACAATGAGCAGTTCTTC
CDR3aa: CASSGSGSSYNEQFF

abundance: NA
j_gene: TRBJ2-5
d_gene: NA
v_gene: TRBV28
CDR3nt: TGTGCCAGCAGTTTATGGGGAGCAGAGACCCAGTACTTC
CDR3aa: CASSLWGAETQYF

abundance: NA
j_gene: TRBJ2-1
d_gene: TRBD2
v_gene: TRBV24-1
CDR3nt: TGTGCCATTCGAGGCGGGAGGGGGACCTACAATGAGCAGTTCTTC
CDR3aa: CAIRGGRGTYNEQFF

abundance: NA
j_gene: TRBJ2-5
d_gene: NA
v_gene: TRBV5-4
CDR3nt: TGTGCCAGCAGCATTGGACAGTACCAAGAGACCCAGTACTTC
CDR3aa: CASSIGQYQETQYF

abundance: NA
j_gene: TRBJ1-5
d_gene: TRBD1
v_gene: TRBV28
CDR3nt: TGTGCCAGCAGGGCTAGGGGGCGCGGCAATCAGCCCCAGCATTTT
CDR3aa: CASRARGRGNQPQHF

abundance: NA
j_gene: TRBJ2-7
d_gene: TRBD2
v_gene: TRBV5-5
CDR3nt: TGTGCCAGCAGCTTGGCCCCGGGACTAGCGGATACCACCCTCTACGAGCAGTACTTC
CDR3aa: CASSLAPGLADTTLYEQYF

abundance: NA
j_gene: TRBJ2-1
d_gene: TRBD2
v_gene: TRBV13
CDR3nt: TGTGCCAGCAGCCCCATGCGGGTGGGAGGGGACAATGAGCAGTTCTTC
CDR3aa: CASSPMRVGGDNEQFF

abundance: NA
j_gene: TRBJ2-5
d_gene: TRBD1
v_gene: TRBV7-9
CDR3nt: TGTGCCAGCAGCTTAGCGCTCAGGGGGGAGACCCAGTACTTC
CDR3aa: CASSLALRGETQYF

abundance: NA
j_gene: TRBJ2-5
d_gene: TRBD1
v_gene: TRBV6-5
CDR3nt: TGTGCAATGACAGGGGGCTGGGAGACCCAGTACTTC
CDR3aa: CAMTGGWETQYF

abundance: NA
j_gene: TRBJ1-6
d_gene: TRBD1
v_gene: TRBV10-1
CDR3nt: TGCGCCAGCAGTGACCCCGGCACAAGACAGGGGGGTAATTCACCCCTCCACTTT
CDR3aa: CASSDPGTRQGGNSPLHF

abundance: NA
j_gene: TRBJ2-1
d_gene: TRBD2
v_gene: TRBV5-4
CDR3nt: TGTGCCAGCAGCAGGAGACTAGCTCCCAGCTCCTACAATGAGCAGTTCTTC
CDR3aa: CASSRRLAPSSYNEQFF

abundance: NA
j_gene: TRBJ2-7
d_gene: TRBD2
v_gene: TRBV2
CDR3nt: TGTGCCAGCAGTGAGCAAGCGGGGCACTACGAGCAGTACTTC
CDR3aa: CASSEQAGHYEQYF

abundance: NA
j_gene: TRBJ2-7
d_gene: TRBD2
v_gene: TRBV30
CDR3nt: TGTGCCTGGAGTGTGGGACTAGCGGCCTACGAGCAGTACTTC
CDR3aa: CAWSVGLAAYEQYF

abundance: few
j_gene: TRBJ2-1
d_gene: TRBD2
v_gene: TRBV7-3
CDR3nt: TGTGCCAGCAGCCCGGGGACTAGCGGGATAGCTGAGCAGTTCTTC
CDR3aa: CASSPGTSGIAEQFF

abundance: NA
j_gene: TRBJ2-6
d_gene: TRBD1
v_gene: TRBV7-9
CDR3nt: TGTGCCAGCAGCCCTCGGACAGGGTACTCTGGGGCCAACGTCCTGACTTTC
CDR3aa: CASSPRTGYSGANVLTF

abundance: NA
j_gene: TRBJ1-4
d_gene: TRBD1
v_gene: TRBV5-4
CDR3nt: TGTGCCAGCAGCCCGACAGGGGGTAGCGAAAAACTGTTTTTT
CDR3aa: CASSPTGGSEKLFF

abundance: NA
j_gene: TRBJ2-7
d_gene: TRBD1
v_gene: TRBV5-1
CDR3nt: TGCGCCAGCAGCTACACCGGGACAGGGTCGGGCGAGCAGTACTTC
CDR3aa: CASSYTGTGSGEQYF

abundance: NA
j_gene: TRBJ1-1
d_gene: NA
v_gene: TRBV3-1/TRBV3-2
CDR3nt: TGTGCCAGCAGCCAAGGGTTGAGGCAGTCCAAGGTAATCTTT
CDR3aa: CASSQGLRQSKVIF

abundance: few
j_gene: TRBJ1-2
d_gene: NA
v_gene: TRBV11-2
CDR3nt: TGTGCCAGCAGCTTAGGACTAGGGGCTGGCTATGGCTACACCTTC
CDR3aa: CASSLGLGAGYGYTF

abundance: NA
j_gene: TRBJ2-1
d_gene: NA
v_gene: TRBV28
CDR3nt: TGTGCCAGCAGTTTAGGCGGCTATAATGAGCAGTTCTTC
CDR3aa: CASSLGGYNEQFF

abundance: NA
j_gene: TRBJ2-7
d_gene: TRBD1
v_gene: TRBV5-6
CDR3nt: TGTGCCAGCACCGGACAGGGGTCGAGCGAGCAGTACTTC
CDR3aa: CASTGQGSSEQYF

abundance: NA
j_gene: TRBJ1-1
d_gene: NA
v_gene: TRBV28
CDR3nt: TGTGCCAGCAGAACCTCGGGGGGTCGGACTGAAGCTTTCTTT
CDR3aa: CASRTSGGRTEAFF